Sequencing of this T cell receptor beta chain was carried out in a study of blood T cell repertoires in COVID-19. Looked up from germline, CDR1 is MNHNS and CDR2 is SASEGT. Trimming shortened V by 3 bases and J by 0 bases, and 10 bases separated the two germline ends. This CDR3 comprises 15 residues. This clone was seen just once. TCRdb keeps only in-frame clones here, not all; method: immunoSEQ multiplex PCR. The data hold over 90,000 clones, with 70% to 90% observed a single time. Specimen: peripheral blood. The source is a man in his forties or fifties in a cohort sampled during active COVID-19. This chain joins TRBV6-1 and TRBJ2-3; possible D gene TRBD2, 6 bases. CDR3 sequence: CASSEFRGSTDTQYF. CDR3 bases: TGTGCCAGCAGTGAGTTCCGGGGGAGCACAGATACGCAGTATTTT.